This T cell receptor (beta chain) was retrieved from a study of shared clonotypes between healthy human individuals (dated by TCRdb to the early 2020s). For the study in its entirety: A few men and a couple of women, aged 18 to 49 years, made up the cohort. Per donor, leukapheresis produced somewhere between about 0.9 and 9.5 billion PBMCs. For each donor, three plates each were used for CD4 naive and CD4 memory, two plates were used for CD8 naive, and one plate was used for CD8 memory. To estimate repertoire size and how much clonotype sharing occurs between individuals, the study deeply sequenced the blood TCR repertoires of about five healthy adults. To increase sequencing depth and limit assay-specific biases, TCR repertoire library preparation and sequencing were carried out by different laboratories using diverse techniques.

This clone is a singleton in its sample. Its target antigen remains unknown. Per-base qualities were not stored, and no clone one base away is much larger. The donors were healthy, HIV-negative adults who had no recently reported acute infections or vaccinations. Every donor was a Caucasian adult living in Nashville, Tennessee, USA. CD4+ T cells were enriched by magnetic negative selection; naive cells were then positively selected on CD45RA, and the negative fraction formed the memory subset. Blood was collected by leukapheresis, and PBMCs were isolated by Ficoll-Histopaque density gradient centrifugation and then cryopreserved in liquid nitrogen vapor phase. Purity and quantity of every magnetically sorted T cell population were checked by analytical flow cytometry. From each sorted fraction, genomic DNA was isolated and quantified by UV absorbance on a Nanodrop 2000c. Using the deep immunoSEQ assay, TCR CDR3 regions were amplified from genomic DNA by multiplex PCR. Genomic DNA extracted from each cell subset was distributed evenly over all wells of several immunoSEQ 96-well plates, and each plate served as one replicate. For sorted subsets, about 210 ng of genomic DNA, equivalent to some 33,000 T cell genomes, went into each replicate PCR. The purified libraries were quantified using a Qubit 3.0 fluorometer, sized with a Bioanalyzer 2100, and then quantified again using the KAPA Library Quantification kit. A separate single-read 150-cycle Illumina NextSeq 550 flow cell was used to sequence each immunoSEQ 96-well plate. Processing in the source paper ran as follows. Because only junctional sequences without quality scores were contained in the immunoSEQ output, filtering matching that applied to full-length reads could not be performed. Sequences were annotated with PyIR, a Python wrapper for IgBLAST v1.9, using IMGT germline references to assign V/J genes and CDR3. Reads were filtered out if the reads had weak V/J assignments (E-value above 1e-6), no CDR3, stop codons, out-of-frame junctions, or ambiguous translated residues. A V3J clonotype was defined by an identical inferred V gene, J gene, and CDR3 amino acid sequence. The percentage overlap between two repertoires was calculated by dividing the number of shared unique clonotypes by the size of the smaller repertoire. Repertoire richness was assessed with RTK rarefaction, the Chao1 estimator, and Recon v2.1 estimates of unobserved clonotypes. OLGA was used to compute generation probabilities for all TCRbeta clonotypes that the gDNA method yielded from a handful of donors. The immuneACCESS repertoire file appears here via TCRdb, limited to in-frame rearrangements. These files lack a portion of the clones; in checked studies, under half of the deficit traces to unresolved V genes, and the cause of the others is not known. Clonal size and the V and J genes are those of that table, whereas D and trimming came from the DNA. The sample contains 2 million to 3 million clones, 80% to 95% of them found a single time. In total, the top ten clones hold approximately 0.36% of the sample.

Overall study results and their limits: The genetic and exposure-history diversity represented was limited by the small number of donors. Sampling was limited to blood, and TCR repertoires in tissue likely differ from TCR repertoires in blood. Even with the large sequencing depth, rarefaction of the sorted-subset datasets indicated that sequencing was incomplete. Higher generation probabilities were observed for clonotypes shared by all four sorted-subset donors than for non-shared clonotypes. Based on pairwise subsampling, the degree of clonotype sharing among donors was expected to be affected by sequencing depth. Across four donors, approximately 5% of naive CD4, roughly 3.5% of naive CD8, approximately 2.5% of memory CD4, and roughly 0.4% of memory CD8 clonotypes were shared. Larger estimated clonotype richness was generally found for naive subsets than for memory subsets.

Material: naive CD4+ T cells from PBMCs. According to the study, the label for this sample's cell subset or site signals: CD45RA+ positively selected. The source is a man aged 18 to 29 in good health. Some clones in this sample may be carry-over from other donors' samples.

The nucleotides read TGTGCCAGCAGCTCCAACCGATTCGGTATAATGAACACTGAAGCTTTCTTT. This gives the protein CASSSNRFGIMNTEAFF. The chain couples TRBV7-9 to TRBJ1-1; too little of a D gene remains to name it. From the cysteine up to the phenylalanine, the CDR3 has a length of 17 residues. Here the CDR3 DNA is all that survives: 51 bases in frame from base 1. At the junction V is shortened by 4 bases and J by 0 bases, with 18 bases in between. The germline V gene (reference sequence) sets CDR1 to SEHNR and CDR2 to FQNEAQ.